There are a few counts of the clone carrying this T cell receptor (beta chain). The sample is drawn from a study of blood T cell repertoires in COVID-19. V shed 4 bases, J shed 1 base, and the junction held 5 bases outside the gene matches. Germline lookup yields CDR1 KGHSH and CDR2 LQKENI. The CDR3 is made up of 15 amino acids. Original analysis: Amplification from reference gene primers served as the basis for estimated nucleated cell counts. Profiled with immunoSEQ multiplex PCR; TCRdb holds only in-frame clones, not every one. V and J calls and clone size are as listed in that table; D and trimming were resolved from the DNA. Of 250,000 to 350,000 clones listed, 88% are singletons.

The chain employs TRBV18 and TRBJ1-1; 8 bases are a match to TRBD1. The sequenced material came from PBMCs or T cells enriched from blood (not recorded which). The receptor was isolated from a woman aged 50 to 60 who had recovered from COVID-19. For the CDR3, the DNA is TGTGCCAGCTCACAAAGACAGGGGAGGAACACTGAAGCTTTCTTT. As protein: CASSQRQGRNTEAFF.